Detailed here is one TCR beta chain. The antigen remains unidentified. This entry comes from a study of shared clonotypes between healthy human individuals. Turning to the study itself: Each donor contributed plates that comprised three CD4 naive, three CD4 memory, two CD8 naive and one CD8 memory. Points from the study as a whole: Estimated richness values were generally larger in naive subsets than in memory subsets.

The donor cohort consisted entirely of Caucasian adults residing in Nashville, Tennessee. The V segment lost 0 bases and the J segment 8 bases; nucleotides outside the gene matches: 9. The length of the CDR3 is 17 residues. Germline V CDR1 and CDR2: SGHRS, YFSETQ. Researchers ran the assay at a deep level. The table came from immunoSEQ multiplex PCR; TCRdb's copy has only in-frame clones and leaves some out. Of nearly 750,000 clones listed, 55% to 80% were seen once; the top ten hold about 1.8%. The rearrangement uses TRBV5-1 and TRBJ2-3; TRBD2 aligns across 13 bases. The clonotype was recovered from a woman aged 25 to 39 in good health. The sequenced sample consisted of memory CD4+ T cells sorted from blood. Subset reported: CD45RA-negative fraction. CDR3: CASSLALGTSGIGTQYF. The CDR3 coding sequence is TGCGCCAGCAGCTTGGCGCTGGGGACTAGCGGGATTGGTACGCAGTATTTT.